This passage covers 9 T cell receptor beta chains from one sample sequenced in a study of blood T cell repertoires in COVID-19. Libraries were prepared by immunoSEQ multiplex PCR; TCRdb keeps only in-frame clonotypes and omits some of them. The profile shows around 310,000 clones, nearly 90% of them singletons. Material: PBMCs or T cells enriched from blood (not recorded which). The receptors derive from a woman aged 25 to 45 who had recovered from COVID-19.

This chain links TRBV3-1 (or the pseudogene TRBV3-2) with TRBJ2-1; the match to TRBD2 covers 11 bases. Germline CDR1 LGHDT, CDR2 YNNKEL (reference sequence). The V and J ends lost 0 bases and 0 bases, in that order; junction bases with no gene match: 10. CDR3 length equals 20 residues. CDR3 protein: CASSQDLGSSGRSSYNEQFF. As DNA, the CDR3 is TGTGCCAGCAGCCAAGATCTGGGGTCTAGCGGGAGGAGCTCCTACAATGAGCAGTTCTTC.

The genes are TRBV19 and TRBJ2-7, with 13 bases that match TRBD2. CDR1 LNHDA and CDR2 SQIVND come from the germline V gene (reference sequence). The CDR3 is 14 residues long. Germline trimming cut 6 bases from V and 2 bases from J; bases unmatched to any gene: 1. CDR3 sequence: CASSGLAGAYEQYF. The CDR3 nucleotides are TGTGCCAGTAGCGGACTAGCGGGAGCCTACGAGCAGTACTTC.

The rearrangement joins TRBV6-5 to TRBJ1-3; D uncertain. The CDR3 extends over 14 amino acids. Trimming removed 4 bases at V and 0 bases at J, with 7 bases between. Germline CDR1 MNHEY, CDR2 SVGAGI. CDR3 in DNA: TGTGCCAGCAGTTCACCTAACTCTGGAAACACCATATATTTT. It codes for CASSSPNSGNTIYF.

The chain couples TRBV7-6 to TRBJ1-6, with 9 bases that match TRBD1. The CDR3 runs to 15 residues. The germline CDR1 and CDR2 sequences are SGHVS and FNYEAQ. Germline trimming cut 2 bases from V and 7 bases from J; bases unmatched to any gene: 3. The DNA for the CDR3 is TGTGCCAGCAGCTTACAGGGGACAGGGAATTCACCCCTCCACTTT. As protein: CASSLQGTGNSPLHF.

The chain combines TRBV6-6 with TRBJ2-7, with TRBD2 matching 12 bases. Germline V gene sequence: CDR1 MNHNY, CDR2 SVGAGI (reference sequence). V gave up 5 bases and J gave up 3 bases; unmatched junction bases: 8. The CDR3 sequence is 16 residues long. The chain's CDR3 is CASSGTTSGRGYEQYF. The DNA of the CDR3 is TGTGCCAGCAGTGGAACGACTAGCGGGAGAGGCTACGAGCAGTACTTC.

This clone showed up just a few times. This chain links TRBV3-1 (or the pseudogene TRBV3-2) with TRBJ2-7; 11 bases match TRBD2. This CDR3 has 14 amino acids. V was clipped by 7 bases and J by 2 bases; unmatched bases: 4. Germline lookup yields CDR1 LGHDT and CDR2 YNNKEL (reference sequence). For the CDR3, the DNA is TGTGCCAGCACATTAGCGGGAGGGGCCTACGAGCAGTACTTC. Translation gives CASTLAGGAYEQYF.

The V and J genes are TRBV11-3 and TRBJ2-7, with 13 bases that match TRBD2. V trimming: 5 bases; J trimming: 2 bases; junction bases outside the gene matches: 3. Looked up from germline, CDR1 is SGHNT and CDR2 is YENEEA. This CDR3 is built from 15 residues. In nucleotides, the CDR3 is TGTGCCAGCAGCCTAACTAGCGGGAGGGCCTACGAGCAGTACTTC. Protein: CASSLTSGRAYEQYF. Full variable domain (missing parts from reference TRBV11-3 and TRBJ2-7): EAGVVQSPRYKIIEKKQPVAFWCNPISGHNTLYWYLQNLGQGPELLIRYENEEAVDDSQLPKDRFSAERLKGVDSTLKIQPAELGDSAVYLCASSLTSGRAYEQYFGPGTRLTVT.

This rearrangement joins TRBV28 to TRBJ1-3, with TRBD1 matching over 7 bases. Losses at the gene ends were 3 bases for V and 3 bases for J; bases not matched to a gene: 2. CDR3 size: 14 residues. In germline, CDR1 is MDHEN, CDR2 SYDVKM. The CDR3 nucleotides are TGTGCCAGCAGTTTTGACAGGGATGGAAACACCATATATTTT. Protein: CASSFDRDGNTIYF.

The chain uses TRBV29-1 and TRBJ2-5; TRBD1 might be the D (6 bases). Germline values: CDR1 SQVTM, CDR2 ANQGSEA. The CDR3 has 15 amino acids. V lost 5 bases and J 5 bases, leaving 21 bases between the germline ends. CDR3: CSVPQGKVTGETQYF. The DNA of the CDR3 is TGCAGCGTTCCCCAGGGGAAAGTTACTGGGGAGACCCAGTACTTC.